One and the same sample provided the 20 T cell receptor beta chains below, sequenced in a study of T cell responses to AZD1222 COVID-19 vaccine. The repertoire was sequenced with immunoSEQ multiplex PCR; TCRdb's copy has only in-frame clones and lacks some. The table has 150,000 or so clones, 90% to 95% seen once. The sample here was peripheral blood, taken on day 0 of MenACWY control vaccination. The receptors originated from an adult in good health.

The V call is TRBV28, the J call TRBJ2-1, with D uncertain. CDR1 is MDHEN, CDR2 SYDVKM, per germline. The CDR3 loop spans 12 amino acids. Trimming shortened V by 1 base and J by 8 bases, and 6 bases separated the two germline ends. CDR3 DNA sequence: TGTGCCAGCAGTTTATCGGAAGATGAGCAGTTCTTC. Translation: CASSLSEDEQFF.

V and J are TRBV7-9 and TRBJ1-1; D remains unclear. Trimming removed 5 bases at V and 0 bases at J, with 13 bases between. CDR1 and CDR2 from the germline V gene are SEHNR and FQNEAQ (reference sequence). The CDR3 consists of 15 residues. In DNA form, the CDR3 reads TGTGCCAGCAGCCCCCCGGGTTGGATGAACACTGAAGCTTTCTTT. It translates to CASSPPGWMNTEAFF.

This chain connects TRBV10-3 to TRBJ1-5; unclear D gene. Trimming left V 2 bases short and J 0 bases short, with 14 bases between. The V gene's germline CDR1 is ENHRY and CDR2 SYGVKD. This CDR3 is built from 17 residues. This CDR3 reads CAISEGSRTYSNQPQHF. For the CDR3, the DNA is TGTGCCATCAGTGAGGGGTCGAGGACCTATAGCAATCAGCCCCAGCATTTT.

This clone showed up just once. The chain carries TRBV3-1 (or the pseudogene TRBV3-2) and TRBJ1-2; 7 bases align to TRBD1. After removal of 4 bases from V and 2 bases from J, the junction contained 13 bases not matched to a gene. This CDR3 is built from 17 residues. Germline-derived CDR1 and CDR2 are LGHDT and YNNKEL (reference sequence). The CDR3 sequence is CASSLGTVNTLNYGYTF. In DNA form, the CDR3 reads TGTGCCAGCAGCCTAGGGACAGTAAACACTCTAAACTATGGCTACACCTTC.

The chain uses TRBV7-9 and TRBJ1-5, with a possible D match to TRBD1 (6 bases). Germline loops: CDR1 SEHNR, CDR2 FQNEAQ (reference sequence). Trimming pared 4 bases from V and 4 bases from J, leaving 14 bases between. CDR3 length equals 15 residues. The CDR3 nucleotides read TGTGCCAGCAGCTCAGGGGAATTAGTGAATCAGCCCCAGCATTTT. This translates into CASSSGELVNQPQHF.

This sequence joins TRBV15 and TRBJ2-7; 11 bases align to TRBD2. The V gene's germline CDR1 is LNHNV and CDR2 YYDKDF (reference sequence). The V gene end was trimmed by 5 bases and the J gene end by 3 bases; junction bases not matched to a gene: 9. CDR3 length equals 16 residues. The CDR3 DNA reads TGTGCCACCAGCGGGGAACTAGCGGGAGCGCGCTACGAGCAGTACTTC. This sequence encodes CATSGELAGARYEQYF.

The rearrangement links TRBV7-6 to TRBJ1-3, with D hard to call. The CDR3 sequence is 15 residues long. Germline V CDR1 and CDR2: SGHVS, FNYEAQ. The ends were cut back, 3 bases at V and 1 base at J, with 10 bases in the middle. In DNA form, the CDR3 reads TGTGCCAGCAGCTTGGGTCTCGGTTCTGGAAACACCATATATTTT. Protein sequence: CASSLGLGSGNTIYF.

The chain carries TRBV6-5 and TRBJ1-2, with D perhaps TRBD1 (6 bases). CDR1 is MNHEY and CDR2 is SVGAGI in the germline V gene. This CDR3 has 15 residues. V lost 5 bases and J 0 bases, leaving 13 bases between the germline ends. The CDR3 DNA is TGTGCCAGCAGTACCCGGGACACCCCTAACTATGGCTACACCTTC. This encodes CASSTRDTPNYGYTF.

The V and J genes are TRBV5-5 and TRBJ1-5, with 8 positions matching TRBD1. J gave up 3 bases and V 4 bases, and 6 bases lay outside the gene matches. Germline CDR1 is SGHKS and CDR2 is YYEKEE (reference sequence). CDR3 length: 15 residues. Written as DNA, the CDR3 is TGTGCCAGCAGCGCCGACAGGGGCGTCAATCAGCCCCAGCATTTT. Translation gives CASSADRGVNQPQHF.

This clone showed up just a few times. This chain connects TRBV18 to TRBJ1-1, with 8 bases matching TRBD1. V was pared by 1 base and J by 3 bases, with 7 bases of the junction left unmatched. This CDR3 contains 16 residues. Germline values: CDR1 KGHSH, CDR2 LQKENI. The CDR3 DNA reads as TGTGCCAGCTCACCACGGACAGGGAACGTGGACACTGAAGCTTTCTTT. Translation gives CASSPRTGNVDTEAFF.

The chain has TRBV5-1 and TRBJ2-3, with 9 bases fitting TRBD1. The V gene end was trimmed by 7 bases and the J gene end by 9 bases; junction bases not matched to a gene: 9. CDR1 SGHRS and CDR2 YFSETQ come from the germline V gene. CDR3 size: 13 residues. The CDR3 DNA reads as TGCGCCAGCGGCCGGGACAGGGAGGGCACGCAGTATTTT. Protein product: CASGRDREGTQYF.

The chain is built from TRBV30 and TRBJ1-6; no clear D gene. Germline V gene data show CDR1 as GTSNPN and CDR2 as SVGIG (reference sequence). CDR3 length equals 15 residues. V lost 7 bases, J lost 0 bases, and 13 bases lay in between. The CDR3 sequence: CASRTSSSYNSPLHF. The CDR3 region has the DNA TGTGCCTCCCGGACTTCTAGCTCCTATAATTCACCCCTCCACTTT.

The chain employs TRBV9 and TRBJ1-6; D is ambiguous. Germline assignment: CDR1 SGDLS and CDR2 YYNGEE. CDR3 size: 16 residues. Trimming shortened V by 0 bases and J by 4 bases, and 11 bases separated the two germline ends. CDR3: CASSVGAGRYNSPLHF. Here the CDR3 DNA reads TGTGCCAGCAGCGTAGGGGCAGGCCGGTATAATTCACCCCTCCACTTT. Complete variable domain (other parts from reference TRBV9 and TRBJ1-6): DSGVTQTPKHLITATGQRVTLRCSPRSGDLSVYWYQQSLDQGLQFLIQYYNGEERAKGNILERFSAQQFPDLHSELNLSSLELGDSALYFCASSVGAGRYNSPLHFGNGTRLTVT.

The rearrangement links TRBV28 to TRBJ2-1; the D gene is possibly TRBD2 (6 bases). The V end lost 2 bases, the J end lost 6 bases, and 23 bases lay between the germline ends. The V gene's germline CDR1 is MDHEN and CDR2 SYDVKM. The CDR3 is 18 amino acids. The CDR3 DNA is TGTGCCAGCAGTTTACCCCCGGGACTCTTCGGGGGAGGCAATGAGCAGTTCTTC. This translates into CASSLPPGLFGGGNEQFF.

V and J are TRBV7-2 and TRBJ1-5, with 8 bases aligning to TRBD1. The CDR3 extends over 14 amino acids. The germline CDR1 and CDR2 sequences are SGHTA and FQGNSA. Trimming at V came to 4 bases and at J to 6 bases, leaving 5 bases not matched to a gene. DNA for the CDR3: TGTGCCAGCAGCTCAGGACAGGGAGGTCAGCCCCAGCATTTT. This encodes CASSSGQGGQPQHF.

DNA for the CDR3: TGCGCCAGCAGCTTCGGGGACAGGGCCGAGCAGTACTTC. It specifies CASSFGDRAEQYF. The chain recombines TRBV5-1 with TRBJ2-7, with 9 bases matching TRBD1. J gave up 6 bases and V 2 bases, and 3 bases lay outside the gene matches. Germline V gives CDR1 SGHRS, CDR2 YFSETQ. CDR3 length: 13 amino acids.

V usage is TRBV28 and J usage is TRBJ1-5; D is unresolved. Deletions cut 4 bases from V and 4 bases from J, with 5 bases between. This CDR3 has 12 residues. CDR1 is MDHEN and CDR2 is SYDVKM in the germline V gene. The CDR3 DNA follows: TGTGCCAGCAGTTCACTAAATCAGCCCCAGCATTTT. Its protein product is CASSSLNQPQHF.

The gene calls are TRBV27 and TRBJ1-5; perhaps TRBD1 as D (5 bases). V lost 3 bases to trimming and J lost 0 bases, with 9 bases between them. The CDR3 has 15 amino acids. CDR1 is MNHEY, CDR2 SMNVEV, per germline (reference sequence). The CDR3 bases are TGTGCCAGCAGTTTGGGACCGTATAGCAATCAGCCCCAGCATTTT. As protein: CASSLGPYSNQPQHF.

V usage is TRBV18 and J usage is TRBJ2-7, with 8 bases that match TRBD2. J lost 5 bases, V lost 3 bases, and 6 bases had no gene match. Germline V gene data show CDR1 as KGHSH and CDR2 as LQKENI. The CDR3 totals 14 residues. CDR3 protein: CASSPAGGSHEQYF. The DNA of the CDR3 is TGTGCCAGCTCACCTGCGGGGGGAAGCCACGAGCAGTACTTC.

The V and J genes are TRBV5-6 and TRBJ1-5; D gene ambiguous. Trimming took 1 base from V and 3 from J, leaving 14 bases between them. Germline CDR1 is SGHDT and CDR2 is YYEEEE. The CDR3 spans 16 residues. The CDR3 sequence: CASSLWAGGANQPQHF. The CDR3 DNA reads TGTGCCAGCAGCTTGTGGGCAGGAGGCGCCAATCAGCCCCAGCATTTT.